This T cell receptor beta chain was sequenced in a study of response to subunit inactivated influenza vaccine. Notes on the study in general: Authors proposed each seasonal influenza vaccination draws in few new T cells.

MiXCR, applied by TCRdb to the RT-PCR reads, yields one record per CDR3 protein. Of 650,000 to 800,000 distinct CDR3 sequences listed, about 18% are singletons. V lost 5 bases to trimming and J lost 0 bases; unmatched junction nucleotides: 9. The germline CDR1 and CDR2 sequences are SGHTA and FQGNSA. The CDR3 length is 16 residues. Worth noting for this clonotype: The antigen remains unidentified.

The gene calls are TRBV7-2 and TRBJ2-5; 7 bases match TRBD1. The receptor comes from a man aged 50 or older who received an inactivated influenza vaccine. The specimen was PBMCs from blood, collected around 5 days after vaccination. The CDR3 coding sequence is TGTGCCAGCAGCGGTCGGACAGGCCTGTACCAAGAGACCCAGTACTTC. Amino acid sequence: CASSGRTGLYQETQYF.